This T cell receptor (beta chain) was observed in a study of cytomegalovirus exposure and HLA in healthy donors. The germline V gene has CDR1 MGHRA and CDR2 YSYEKL. This CDR3 is 16 amino acids long. V was clipped by 1 base and J by 0 bases, with 10 bases between them. PCR was performed using 60 Vbeta and 13 Jbeta primers. Generated by immunoSEQ multiplex PCR, the TCRdb table keeps only in-frame clones and is missing some. The sample carries tens of thousands of clones, roughly 65% recorded once. The sample consisted of PBMCs. The chain employs TRBV4-1 and TRBJ1-5; D remains unclear. The receptor was derived from a male donor in good health and CMV-seropositive. The CDR3 is CASSQAGQNSNQPQHF. In DNA form, the CDR3 reads TGCGCCAGCAGCCAAGCTGGGCAGAATAGCAATCAGCCCCAGCATTTT.